The sequence of this T cell receptor (beta chain) was determined in a study of OX40 agonist ivuxolimab in advanced cancers. Background for the entire study: Ivuxolimab, which targeted the costimulatory receptor OX40 (CD134), was an agonistic, fully human IgG2 monoclonal antibody. A male proportion of around 81% and a mean age of around 60 years, ranging from 23 to 79, were recorded for the dose-escalation cohort. The paper describes the monotherapy dose-escalation part (N of about 47 patients) of the phase I trial of ivuxolimab. Among the approximately 50 dose-escalation patients, about 19 had hepatocellular carcinoma, approximately 15 melanoma, 9 renal cell carcinoma and 9 head and neck cancer. The purpose of peripheral TCRbeta sequencing was to test whether ivuxolimab changed TCR sequence diversity and led to clonal T-cell expansion. Patients were allowed to have had prior anti-PD-1, anti-PD-L1 or anti-CTLA-4 therapy, and around 40% of the dose-escalation patients had previously received checkpoint inhibitors. Partial responses were achieved by three dose-escalation patients, of whom one had hepatocellular carcinoma and two had cutaneous melanoma. Intravenous ivuxolimab was administered to patients every 2 weeks at six dose levels: 0.01, 0.1, 0.3, 1.5, 3 and 10 mg/kg. Study-wide findings and limitations: At doses of 0.1 to 3.0 mg/kg, clonal expansion of both CD4+ and CD8+ T cells in blood was seen between baseline and week 6. Low levels of normalized T-cell clonal expansion were also shown by some nonresponding patients. In the 0.1-3.0 mg/kg groups, partial responders had among the lowest normalized peripheral clonal expansion, particularly in CD8+ T cells. The antigen specificity of the clonally expanded peripheral T cells was not determined. After ivuxolimab, more expanded clones were found on average in CD8+ T cells than in CD4+ T cells.

Note on this clone: The antigen it recognizes is unknown. Base qualities were left out, and no much larger clone turns up one base away.

Relative to germline, V is missing 5 bases and J is missing 7 bases, with 6 bases of the junction outside any gene match. Including cysteine and phenylalanine, the CDR3 has 13 amino acids. Just the 39-base CDR3 DNA is kept, in frame starting at base 1. CDR1 SGHDT and CDR2 YYEEEE were looked up in the germline V gene. The trial excluded patients who had a history of autoimmune disease or who were on systemic immunosuppression. Peripheral blood for TCR sequencing was collected from all dose cohorts at baseline, on cycle 4 day 1, and on cycle 7 day 1. Samples came from an open-label, multicenter, first-in-human phase I dose-escalation trial of ivuxolimab. The trial enrolled adults with locally advanced or metastatic head and neck squamous cell, hepatocellular, melanoma or renal cell carcinoma. Before TCR sequencing, CD4+ T cells and CD8+ T cells were sorted from peripheral blood as separate populations.

For sequencing of the TCRbeta CDR3 region, genomic DNA was extracted from the sorted cells. The immunoSEQ Assay was used to sequence the TCRbeta CDR3 regions. Drawn from immuneACCESS, this table holds only the in-frame rearrangements with V and J called that TCRdb kept. Clones are partly lost; checked studies trace under half to an unresolved V gene and leave the rest unexplained. The sample includes roughly 80,000 clones, with over 75% observed a single time. Around 0.31% of the sample goes to the ten largest clones. The chain uses TRBV5-6 and TRBJ1-2; a stretch of 9 junction bases matches TRBD1. This clonotype was sampled from an adult with an advanced solid tumor such as melanoma, head and neck, liver or kidney cancer. The material sequenced was CD4+ or CD8+ T cells sorted from blood, taken in a trial of the OX40 agonist ivuxolimab. The DNA sequence is given as TGTGCCAGCAGTCGGGACAGGGTTGGTGGCTACACCTTC. Its amino acids are CASSRDRVGGYTF.